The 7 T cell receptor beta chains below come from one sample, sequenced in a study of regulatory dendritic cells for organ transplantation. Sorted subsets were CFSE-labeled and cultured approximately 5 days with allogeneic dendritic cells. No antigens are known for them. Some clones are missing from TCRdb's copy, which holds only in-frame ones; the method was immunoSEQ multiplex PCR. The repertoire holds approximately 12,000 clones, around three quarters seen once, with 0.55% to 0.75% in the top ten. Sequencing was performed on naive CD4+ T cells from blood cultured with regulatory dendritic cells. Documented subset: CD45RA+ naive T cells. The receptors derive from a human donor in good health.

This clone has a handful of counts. As DNA, the CDR3 is TGTGCCAGCAGGGGACAGGGAAGAGCTAACTATGGCTACACCTTC. Amino acids: CASRGQGRANYGYTF. V usage is TRBV6-5 and J usage is TRBJ1-2, with 9 bases identical to TRBD1. The CDR3 has 15 residues. The germline CDR1 and CDR2 sequences are MNHEY and SVGAGI. The V segment lost 6 bases and the J segment 0 bases; nucleotides outside the gene matches: 5.

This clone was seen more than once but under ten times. CDR3 in amino acids: CASRSQGYGYTF. The CDR3 region has the DNA TGTGCCAGCCGTTCACAGGGCTATGGCTACACCTTC. V is TRBV2 and J is TRBJ1-2; D might be TRBD1 (6 bases). Per the germline V gene, CDR1 is SNHLY and CDR2 is FYNNEI. The ends were cut back, 8 bases at V and 4 bases at J, with 11 bases in the middle. The CDR3 loop spans 12 amino acids.

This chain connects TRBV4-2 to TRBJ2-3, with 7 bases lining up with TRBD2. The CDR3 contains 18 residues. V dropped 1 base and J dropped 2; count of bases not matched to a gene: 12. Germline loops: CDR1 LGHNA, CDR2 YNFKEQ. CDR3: CASSQVGRGLEDTDTQYF. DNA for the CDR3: TGTGCCAGCAGCCAAGTGGGGAGGGGCCTAGAAGACACAGATACGCAGTATTTT.

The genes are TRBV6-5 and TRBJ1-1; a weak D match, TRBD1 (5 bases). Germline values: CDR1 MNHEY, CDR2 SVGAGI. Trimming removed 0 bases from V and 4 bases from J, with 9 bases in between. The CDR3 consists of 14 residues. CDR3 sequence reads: CASSYSLQVTEAFF. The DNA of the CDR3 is TGTGCCAGCAGTTACTCGTTACAGGTCACTGAAGCTTTCTTT.

The CDR3 is CASSSTLSRNEQFF. The CDR3 nucleotides are TGTGCCAGCAGCTCTACCCTAAGCCGCAATGAGCAGTTCTTC. The V gene is TRBV7-2, the J gene TRBJ2-1; no definite D call. V lost 4 bases, J lost 6 bases, and 13 bases lay in between. This CDR3 region has 14 residues. The germline V gene encodes CDR1 SGHTA and CDR2 FQGNSA.

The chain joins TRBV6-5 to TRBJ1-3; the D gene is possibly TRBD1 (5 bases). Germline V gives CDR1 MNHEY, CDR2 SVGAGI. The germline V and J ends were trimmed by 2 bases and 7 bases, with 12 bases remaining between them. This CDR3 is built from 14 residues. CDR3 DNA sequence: TGTGCCAGCAGTTACCCCGACAGTGGCAACACCATATATTTT. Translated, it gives CASSYPDSGNTIYF.

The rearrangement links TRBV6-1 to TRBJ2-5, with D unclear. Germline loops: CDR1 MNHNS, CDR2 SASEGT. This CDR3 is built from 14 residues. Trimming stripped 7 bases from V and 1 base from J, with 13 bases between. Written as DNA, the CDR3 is TGTGCCAGCACCTTAGACACGATCCAAGAGACCCAGTACTTC. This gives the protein CASTLDTIQETQYF.